This T cell receptor beta chain originates from a study of T cell responses to AZD1222 COVID-19 vaccine. Study findings and constraints: The donor cohort was predominantly white British with a female majority, and clonal diversity may have been underestimated. Spike as a whole was targeted by vaccine-associated CD4 TCRs, dominant at 160-218 and 743-854. At baseline, seropositivity was found in only a handful of AZD1222 recipients.

Second doses were pooled across both intervals (about 4 or about 12 weeks). Comment on this clone: What it recognizes is unknown.

Sequencing used immunoSEQ multiplex PCR; TCRdb keeps in-frame clones, though not all of them. Of approximately 110,000 clones listed, 89% are singletons. Germline lookup yields CDR1 MGHRA and CDR2 YSYEKL. This CDR3 has 15 residues. Losses at the gene ends were 1 base for V and 6 bases for J; bases not matched to a gene: 3. The V and J genes are TRBV4-1 and TRBJ1-5; 10 bases align to TRBD1. The receptor was derived from an adult who received the AZD1222 COVID-19 vaccine. This specimen consisted of peripheral blood, obtained 28 days after the second AZD1222 dose. DNA for the CDR3: TGCGCCAGCAGCCAAGGGACAGGGGGTGGTCAGCCCCAGCATTTT. Translation: CASSQGTGGGQPQHF.